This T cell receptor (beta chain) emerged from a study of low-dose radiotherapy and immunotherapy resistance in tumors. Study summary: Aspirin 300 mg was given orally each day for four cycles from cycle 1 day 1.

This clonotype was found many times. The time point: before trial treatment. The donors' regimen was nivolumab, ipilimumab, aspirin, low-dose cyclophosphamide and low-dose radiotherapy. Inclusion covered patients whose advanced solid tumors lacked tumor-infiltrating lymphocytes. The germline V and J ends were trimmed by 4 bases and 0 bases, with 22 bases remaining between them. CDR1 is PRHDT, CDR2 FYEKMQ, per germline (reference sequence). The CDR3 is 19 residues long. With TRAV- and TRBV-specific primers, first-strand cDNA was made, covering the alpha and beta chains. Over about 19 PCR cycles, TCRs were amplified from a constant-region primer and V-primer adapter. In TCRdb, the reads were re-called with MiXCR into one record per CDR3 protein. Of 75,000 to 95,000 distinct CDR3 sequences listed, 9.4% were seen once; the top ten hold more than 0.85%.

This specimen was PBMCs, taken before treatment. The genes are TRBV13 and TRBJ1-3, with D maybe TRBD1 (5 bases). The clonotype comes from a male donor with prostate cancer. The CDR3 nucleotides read TGTGCCAGCAGCTCACCCTACCTGGGGGGGAGTAACTCTGGAAACACCATATATTTT. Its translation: CASSSPYLGGSNSGNTIYF.